These T cell receptor beta chains were read from a single sample in a study of CD4 T cells in relation to SARS-CoV-2 and coronaviruses. Antigen specificity for these receptors is unknown. Profiled with immunoSEQ multiplex PCR; TCRdb holds only in-frame clones, not every one. The repertoire includes about 36,000 clones, over 70% of them detected once, and 2.5% to 3.5% sits in the top ten. Specimen: memory CD4+ T cells from PBMCs, cultured in vitro. These receptors were obtained from an adult with COVID-19. Both conserved end residues are part of each CDR3. The D gene is left open where the match is weak. Expanded clones get a size class; other rows say once, few or many, or leave the size out.

clone size	V gene	D gene	J gene	CDR3 DNA	CDR3 protein
-	TRBV11-2	-	TRBJ2-7	TGTGCCAGCAGCCTGACTGAGACCTACGAGCAGTACTTC	CASSLTETYEQYF
-	TRBV29-1	TRBD2	TRBJ2-7	TGCAGCGGCCGAACTAGCGGGAGCGACGAGCAGTACTTC	CSGRTSGSDEQYF
-	TRBV12-3/TRBV12-4	-	TRBJ2-1	TGTGCCAGCAGTGACGGTTACAATGAGCAGTTCTTC	CASSDGYNEQFF
-	TRBV24-1	-	TRBJ2-3	TGTGCCACCAGTGATTTACCGGGAGTATCCCCCACAGATACGCAGTATTTT	CATSDLPGVSPTDTQYF
once	TRBV20-1	-	TRBJ2-4	TGCAGTGCTAGTATCCGCCGCGGCTACAAAAACATTCAGTACTTC	CSASIRRGYKNIQYF
once	TRBV2	-	TRBJ2-3	TGTGCCAGCAGTGACGGACAGGGCAATAGCGGGAGCACAGATACGCAGTATTTT	CASSDGQGNSGSTDTQYF
-	TRBV2	-	TRBJ2-3	TGTGCCAGCAGACCCCGGGACCAAAGCACAGATACGCAGTATTTT	CASRPRDQSTDTQYF
once	TRBV18	-	TRBJ1-4	TGTGCCAGCTCACTGGACGTGGGGGAAAAACTGTTTTTT	CASSLDVGEKLFF
-	TRBV10-2	-	TRBJ2-6	TGCGCCAGCAGTGGAACCCTTCCCAACGTCCTGACTTTC	CASSGTLPNVLTF
few	TRBV3-1/TRBV3-2	TRBD1	TRBJ2-7	TGTGCCAGCAGCCCACCCCCGGGACAGGGCTCCTACGAGCAGTACTTC	CASSPPPGQGSYEQYF
few	TRBV7-8	TRBD2	TRBJ2-1	TGTGCCAGCAGCTTAGATAGGCTAGCGGGCCACCCCTACAATGAGCAGTTCTTC	CASSLDRLAGHPYNEQFF
-	TRBV3-1/TRBV3-2	TRBD2	TRBJ2-3	TGTGCCAGCAACTCCAGATTATCCGGGAGGGATACAGATACGCAGTATTTT	CASNSRLSGRDTDTQYF
few	TRBV6-2/TRBV6-3	-	TRBJ2-1	TGTGCCAGCAGTCAACAAACAGGGTTCTACAATGAGCAGTTCTTC	CASSQQTGFYNEQFF
-	TRBV3-1/TRBV3-2	-	TRBJ2-6	TGTGCCAGCAGCCAAGTCCGCTCTGGGGCCAACGTCCTGACTTTC	CASSQVRSGANVLTF
-	TRBV7-8	-	TRBJ2-4	TGTGCCAGCAGCCTAGCCAAAAACATTCAGTACTTC	CASSLAKNIQYF
-	TRBV5-4	-	TRBJ1-1	TGTGCCAGCAGCTTGGACGGGGGTGGGACTGAAGCTTTCTTT	CASSLDGGGTEAFF
-	TRBV6-2/TRBV6-3	TRBD2	TRBJ2-3	TGTGCCAGCAGTTACCCGCGGGAGGGAGCAGATACGCAGTATTTT	CASSYPREGADTQYF
-	TRBV5-4	-	TRBJ2-5	TGTGCCAGCAGCTCCCGCCGTGGAGGAGGAGAAGAGACCCAGTACTTC	CASSSRRGGGEETQYF
-	TRBV18	-	TRBJ2-5	TGTGCCAGCTCACCACGGGGGGAGACCCAGTACTTC	CASSPRGETQYF
once	TRBV18	-	TRBJ2-3	TGTGCCAGCCGACCGGCCACTAGCACAGATACGCAGTATTTT	CASRPATSTDTQYF
once	TRBV11-2	-	TRBJ1-1	TGTGCCAGCAGCTTTCGGGTGGGGACGGGAACTGAAGCTTTCTTT	CASSFRVGTGTEAFF
-	TRBV7-8	TRBD2	TRBJ2-1	TGTGCCAGCAGCCCACGCCGGCTAGCGGGGGCCTACAATGAGCAGTTCTTC	CASSPRRLAGAYNEQFF
-	TRBV2	-	TRBJ2-5	TGTGCCAGCAGTGTAGTTGAAGAGACCCAGTACTTC	CASSVVEETQYF
-	TRBV28	-	TRBJ1-3	TGTGCCAGCAGTCTACACCTATCTGGAAACACCATATATTTT	CASSLHLSGNTIYF
-	TRBV24-1	-	TRBJ2-1	TGTGCCACCAGCAAAGGGTGGGATGAGCAGTTCTTC	CATSKGWDEQFF
-	TRBV27	-	TRBJ1-1	TGTGCCAGCAGTTTATCTCCAGGGTTGGGCACTGAAGCTTTCTTT	CASSLSPGLGTEAFF
-	TRBV27	-	TRBJ2-5	TGTGCCAGCAGTTTATCCCGGGGACCAGAGGGGACCCAGTACTTC	CASSLSRGPEGTQYF
-	TRBV2	TRBD1	TRBJ2-7	TGTGCCAGCACCGGACAGGGGGTCGCGAGCTCCTACGAGCAGTACTTC	CASTGQGVASSYEQYF
medium-sized	TRBV5-4	-	TRBJ2-7	TGTGCCAGCAGCTTGCGGACAGCGAATCTCTACGAGCAGTACTTC	CASSLRTANLYEQYF
-	TRBV5-1	-	TRBJ2-5	TGCGCCAGCAGCTTAGGTTGGCAGGGAGAGACCCAGTACTTC	CASSLGWQGETQYF
-	TRBV10-2	-	TRBJ2-5	TGCGCCAGCAGTGAGCCTGGACAAGAGACCCAGTACTTC	CASSEPGQETQYF
once	TRBV6-1	TRBD2	TRBJ2-1	TGTGCCAGCAGTGAAAAAGGCGGGAGTAAGCAGTTCTTC	CASSEKGGSKQFF
-	TRBV2	-	TRBJ2-1	TGTGCCAGCAGGTCCTTTGTCGAGCAGTTCTTC	CASRSFVEQFF
-	TRBV6-1	TRBD2	TRBJ2-1	TGTGCCAGCAGTGAAAGAAGGACTAGCGGGAGCAATGAGCAGTTCTTC	CASSERRTSGSNEQFF
-	TRBV3-1/TRBV3-2	TRBD2	TRBJ2-4	TGTGCCAGCAGCCAAGCCTGGACTAGCGGCTTTAAAAACATTCAGTACTTC	CASSQAWTSGFKNIQYF
-	TRBV30	TRBD1	TRBJ1-2	TGTGCCTGGAGTGTATCATTGGGACAGCGCTACACCTTC	CAWSVSLGQRYTF
-	TRBV10-3	TRBD2	TRBJ2-1	TGTGCCATCAGTGAGTCAAGGGCGGGAGTCCGGGCGTCTTACAATGAGCAGTTCTTC	CAISESRAGVRASYNEQFF
-	TRBV6-5	TRBD1	TRBJ2-3	TGTGCCAGCAAGAGGACAGGGGGGACAGATACGCAGTATTTT	CASKRTGGTDTQYF
-	TRBV9	TRBD1	TRBJ1-3	TGTGCCAGCAGCCGGGACAGTCACTCTGGAAACACCATATATTTT	CASSRDSHSGNTIYF
-	TRBV7-9	-	TRBJ1-2	TGTGCCAGCAGCTTCCCCGTCCCAGGAGGGGATTACACCTTC	CASSFPVPGGDYTF
-	TRBV2	-	TRBJ1-1	TGTGCCAGCAGTCCCGATAACACTGAAGCTTTCTTT	CASSPDNTEAFF
-	TRBV28	TRBD2	TRBJ2-2	TGTGCCAGCAGTCCCGACCGACAGGGGTCTCTAGCGGGAGGCACCGGGGAGCTGTTTTTT	CASSPDRQGSLAGGTGELFF
-	TRBV6-5	TRBD1	TRBJ2-7	TGTGCCAGCAGTTTAGATCCGACAGGGGGGCCCTACGAGCAGTACTTC	CASSLDPTGGPYEQYF
-	TRBV2	-	TRBJ2-7	TGTGCCAGCACCTCGACGGCCCCCTACGAGCAGTACTTC	CASTSTAPYEQYF
few	TRBV4-2	TRBD1	TRBJ2-7	TGTGCCAGCAGCCAAGCTGGGACAGGTCTCTACGAGCAGTACTTC	CASSQAGTGLYEQYF
-	TRBV27	-	TRBJ2-2	TGTGCCAGCAGTTTCTTGTCCGGGGAGCTGTTTTTT	CASSFLSGELFF